This entry describes one T cell receptor beta chain. Its antigen remains unknown. These data belong to a study of T cell responses to AZD1222 COVID-19 vaccine. The V end lost 7 bases, the J end lost 0 bases, and 16 bases lay between the germline ends. CDR3 length: 16 residues. From germline, CDR1 is LNHDA and CDR2 SQIVND (reference sequence). Notes on the study in general: Of the AZD1222 recipients, only 5 to 7 were seropositive at baseline.

TCRdb's table, derived via immunoSEQ multiplex PCR, lists solely in-frame clones and lacks some. Of roughly 150,000 clones in the sample, around 94% were seen once. This specimen was peripheral blood, taken 28 days after the second AZD1222 dose. V usage is TRBV19 and J usage is TRBJ1-5; maybe TRBD1 (5 bases). This sequence originates from an adult who received the AZD1222 COVID-19 vaccine. The CDR3 region is CASIEWGDYSNQPQHF. The CDR3 DNA follows: TGTGCCAGTATCGAATGGGGGGATTATAGCAATCAGCCCCAGCATTTT.